Listed below are T cell receptor beta chains from one sample, sequenced in a study of molecular identifiers for immune sequencing clone quantification. TCRdb fed the PCR reads into MiXCR, producing one record per CDR3 protein. The data show 600,000 to 650,000 distinct CDR3 sequences, with about 20% seen just once and roughly 0.85% held by the top ten. The sample taken for sequencing was naive CD8+ T cells from blood, with Jurkat cell RNA spiked in. The receptors originated from a human donor in good health. Some libraries in this study had Jurkat cell RNA spiked in. CDR3s include the opening cysteine and the closing phenylalanine or tryptophan. D genes are given only for firm matches. Part of the rows lack a size; the others show once, few, many or a class for expanded clones.

>many|TRBV24-1|17|TRBJ2-2|TRBD2
TGTGCCACCAGTGGGAGCGGGAGGGCCGGGAGCACCGGGGAGCTGTTTTTT
CATSGSGRAGSTGELFF
>many|TRBV5-4|14|TRBJ2-7|NA
TGTGCCAGCAGCTTCCGTGGCAATTCCTACGAGCAGTACTTC
CASSFRGNSYEQYF
>NA|TRBV19|14|TRBJ2-7|TRBD2
TGTGCCAGACCAGCGGGGGGCCTGAGCTACGAGCAGTACTTC
CARPAGGLSYEQYF
>many|TRBV20-1|17|TRBJ1-4|TRBD1
TGCAGTGCTAGAGAGGGGATCCGGGACAGGGCATCGGGAAAACTGTTTTTT
CSAREGIRDRASGKLFF
>many|TRBV12-3/TRBV12-4|14|TRBJ1-4|NA
TGTGCCAGCAGTTTTGGAGGGGTTAATGAAAAACTGTTTTTT
CASSFGGVNEKLFF
>many|TRBV16|16|TRBJ2-2|NA
TGTGCCAGCAGCCAATCATTCTCAGGGTTCACCGGGGAGCTGTTTTTT
CASSQSFSGFTGELFF
>NA|TRBV6-5|13|TRBJ1-1|NA
TGTGCCAGCAGACAGGCCCGGGTAACTGAAGCTTTCTTT
CASRQARVTEAFF
>NA|TRBV14|15|TRBJ2-1|TRBD2
TGTGCCAGCAGCCAACTAGCGGGAGGGCACAATGAGCAGTTCTTC
CASSQLAGGHNEQFF
>many|TRBV5-8|14|TRBJ2-7|NA
TGTGCCAGCCCCCCCTGGGTCGTTTCCTACGAGCAGTACTTC
CASPPWVVSYEQYF
>many|TRBV19|15|TRBJ1-1|NA
TGTGCCAGTAGTAAGAACCCCGGGACAAACACTGAAGCTTTCTTT
CASSKNPGTNTEAFF
>many|TRBV15|15|TRBJ2-1|NA
TGTGCCACCAGCAAGAGACAGGTACCGCTGGATGAGCAGTTCTTC
CATSKRQVPLDEQFF
>NA|TRBV7-2|17|TRBJ1-6|TRBD1
TGTGCCAGCAGCGAAACAGGGGGCGCGTTCTATAATTCACCCCTCCACTTT
CASSETGGAFYNSPLHF
>many|TRBV6-2/TRBV6-3|13|TRBJ2-5|NA
TGTGCCAGCAATACCGACCGAGGCAAGACCCAGTACTTC
CASNTDRGKTQYF
>few|TRBV20-1|15|TRBJ2-7|NA
TGCAGTGCTAGAGGAGCAGGGGGGCCCTCCTACGAGCAGTACTTC
CSARGAGGPSYEQYF
>few|TRBV2|14|TRBJ2-1|TRBD2
TGTGCGCGGGCTAGCGGGACTCCCTACAATGAGCAGTTCTTC
CARASGTPYNEQFF
>NA|TRBV7-2|16|TRBJ2-1|TRBD1
TGTGCCAGCAGCCAGTACAGGACAGGGGGTAGTGATGAGCAGTTCTTC
CASSQYRTGGSDEQFF
>few|TRBV6-1|15|TRBJ2-3|NA
TGTGCCAGCAGTGGGCGTTGGGGGCTAACAGATACGCAGTATTTT
CASSGRWGLTDTQYF
>many|TRBV4-3|15|TRBJ2-7|NA
TGCGCCAGCAGCCACAACGGTGATTCGGCCTACGAGCAGTACTTC
CASSHNGDSAYEQYF
>NA|TRBV6-2/TRBV6-3|18|TRBJ2-2|NA
TGTGCCAGCAGTGAGGGACCCCTCATTGTTGGGGACACCGGGGAGCTGTTTTTT
CASSEGPLIVGDTGELFF
>many|TRBV10-1|13|TRBJ2-7|NA
TGCGCCAGCAGTGAGTCAACCCGGGGCGAGCAGTACTTC
CASSESTRGEQYF
>NA|TRBV2|14|TRBJ1-1|NA
TGTGCCAGCAACCCCCGTGGGGGTCCCACTGAAGCTTTCTTT
CASNPRGGPTEAFF
>many|TRBV7-9|15|TRBJ2-4|NA
TGTGCCAGCAGCCCCAGCGCGGGGTCCAAAAACATTCAGTACTTC
CASSPSAGSKNIQYF
>NA|TRBV25-1|13|TRBJ1-6|NA
TGTGCCAGCAGTGAATATCGAAATTCACCCCTCCACTTT
CASSEYRNSPLHF
>NA|TRBV9|18|TRBJ2-2|TRBD1
TGTGCCAGCAGCGCAGACGTGGGACAGACCGCGAACACCGGGGAGTTGTTTTTT
CASSADVGQTANTGELFF
>few|TRBV27|16|TRBJ2-7|NA
TGTGCCAGCAGTATCGGACAGGGAGGGTTTACCTACGAGCAGTACTTC
CASSIGQGGFTYEQYF
>few|TRBV20-1|15|TRBJ2-5|TRBD2
TGCAGTGCAATGGAGGGACTAGCGGTTGAAGAGACCCAGTACTTC
CSAMEGLAVEETQYF
>many|TRBV6-5|15|TRBJ2-7|NA
TGTGCCAGCAGCATCTCCGTGGGGGCCCCCTACGAGCAGTACTTC
CASSISVGAPYEQYF
>many|TRBV30|14|TRBJ2-3|NA
TGTGCCTGGAGTCTCACCGCTAGCACAGATACGCAGTATTTT
CAWSLTASTDTQYF
>many|TRBV27|17|TRBJ2-7|TRBD2
TGTGCCAGCAGTTCCCTATCCTGGACTAGCGGGAGGTACGAGCAGTACTTC
CASSSLSWTSGRYEQYF
>many|TRBV29-1|11|TRBJ1-1|NA
TGCAGCGGAATAGGGAACACTGAAGCTTTCTTT
CSGIGNTEAFF
>few|TRBV27|16|TRBJ1-1|TRBD1
TGTGCCAGCAGCCTGATAGGGACAGGGCTGAACACTGAAGCTTTCTTT
CASSLIGTGLNTEAFF
>NA|TRBV11-2|20|TRBJ1-6|TRBD1
TGTGCCAGCAGCTTAGGCAGACAGGGTACGATGGTATCCTATAATTCACCCCTCCACTTT
CASSLGRQGTMVSYNSPLHF
>many|TRBV2|16|TRBJ2-3|NA
TGTGCCAGCAGGGCTCCCCAGGGCGGGAGCACAGATACGCAGTATTTT
CASRAPQGGSTDTQYF
>many|TRBV24-1|17|TRBJ2-3|TRBD1
TGTGCCACCAGTGATGGGCCGAGGGGGCCCGTCACAGATACGCAGTATTTT
CATSDGPRGPVTDTQYF
>many|TRBV30|14|TRBJ2-3|TRBD1
TGTGCCTGGAGTCTAACAGGGGGAGCAGATACGCAGTATTTT
CAWSLTGGADTQYF
>NA|TRBV9|15|TRBJ2-3|NA
TGTGCCAGCAGCATAGGAGAGGGAAGCACAGATACGCAGTATTTT
CASSIGEGSTDTQYF
>many|TRBV4-3|16|TRBJ1-1|NA
TGCGCCAGCAGCCAGGGGTTTGCGCCCATGAACACTGAAGCTTTCTTT
CASSQGFAPMNTEAFF
>NA|TRBV27|17|TRBJ2-3|TRBD2
TGTGCCAGCAGCAAACTACTACCGGGGGGGGCCACAGATACGCAGTATTTT
CASSKLLPGGATDTQYF
>many|TRBV4-1|16|TRBJ1-4|NA
TGCGCCAGCAGCCAAGCCGGGACTCCAACTAATGAAAAACTGTTTTTT
CASSQAGTPTNEKLFF
>NA|TRBV7-9|18|TRBJ2-7|TRBD1
TGTGCCAGCAGCCGTGCGGCCACAGGGGCCCCTATCGCCTACGAGCAGTACTTC
CASSRAATGAPIAYEQYF
>many|TRBV7-9|12|TRBJ2-1|NA
TGTGCCAGCAGCTCCCTATCCAATGAGCAGTTCTTC
CASSSLSNEQFF
>many|TRBV27|15|TRBJ1-2|NA
TGTGCCAGCAGTTCCCACCAGGGACGGAGCTATGGCTACACCTTC
CASSSHQGRSYGYTF
>NA|TRBV11-2|16|TRBJ2-5|NA
TGTGCCAGCAGCTTAGATCCGGGCCGTGCGGGAGAGACCCAGTACTTC
CASSLDPGRAGETQYF
>many|TRBV5-8|18|TRBJ1-4|TRBD1
TGTGCCAGCAGCTCCGGACAGGACCTAGTTGCAACTAATGAAAAACTGTTTTTT
CASSSGQDLVATNEKLFF
>NA|TRBV27|15|TRBJ2-1|NA
TGTGCCAGCAGTCCATCCCGGGCTATGGACAATGAGCAGTTCTTC
CASSPSRAMDNEQFF
>many|TRBV7-9|12|TRBJ1-1|NA
TGTGCCACCACCCCGCGGGCGACTGAAGCTTTCTTT
CATTPRATEAFF
>few|TRBV12-3/TRBV12-4|16|TRBJ1-5|NA
TGTGCCAGCAGTTTAGCGCTTGGGGGAACAAGTCAGCCCCAGCATTTT
CASSLALGGTSQPQHF
>many|TRBV7-2|15|TRBJ2-1|NA
TGTGCCAGCAGTTCGGACGGGGGCTCCTACAATGAGCAGTTCTTC
CASSSDGGSYNEQFF
>NA|TRBV4-3|15|TRBJ1-5|TRBD1
TGCGCCAGCAGCCAAGGGGACAGGGGGGATCAGCCCCAGCATTTT
CASSQGDRGDQPQHF
>many|TRBV4-1|14|TRBJ2-3|TRBD2
TGCGCCAGCAGCCCCCAGAGCGGGGTGGATACGCAGTATTTT
CASSPQSGVDTQYF